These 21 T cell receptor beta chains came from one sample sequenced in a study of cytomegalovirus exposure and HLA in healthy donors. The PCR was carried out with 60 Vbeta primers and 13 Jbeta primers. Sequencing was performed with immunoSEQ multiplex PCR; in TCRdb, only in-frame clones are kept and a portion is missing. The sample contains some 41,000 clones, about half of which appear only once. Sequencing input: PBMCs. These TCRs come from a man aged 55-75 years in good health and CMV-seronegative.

In nucleotides, the CDR3 is TGTGCCACCAGCACCGGACAGGGGAGAATTTCCGCACACGAGTACCAAGAGACCCAGTACTTC. It translates to CATSTGQGRISAHEYQETQYF. This chain connects TRBV15 to TRBJ2-5, with 9 bases matching TRBD1. The germline gives CDR1 LNHNV, CDR2 YYDKDF (reference sequence). Trimming cost V 4 bases and J 0 bases; bases outside gene matches: 21. The CDR3 consists of 21 residues.

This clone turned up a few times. CDR3 in DNA: TGTGCCAGCAGCCCTGGGACACGAAACACCGGGGAGCTGTTTTTT. Translated, it gives CASSPGTRNTGELFF. The chain is built from TRBV9 and TRBJ2-2; weak D call: TRBD1 (6 bases). The CDR3 length is 15 residues. V dropped 4 bases and J dropped 2 bases, with 12 bases sitting between them. Germline V lookup: CDR1 SGDLS, CDR2 YYNGEE.

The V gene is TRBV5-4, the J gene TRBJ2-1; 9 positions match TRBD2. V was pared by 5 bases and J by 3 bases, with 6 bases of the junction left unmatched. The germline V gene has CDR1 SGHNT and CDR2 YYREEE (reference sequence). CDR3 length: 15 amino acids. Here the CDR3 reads CASRAGGRVYNEQFF. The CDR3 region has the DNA TGTGCCAGCAGGGCTGGCGGGAGGGTCTACAATGAGCAGTTCTTC.

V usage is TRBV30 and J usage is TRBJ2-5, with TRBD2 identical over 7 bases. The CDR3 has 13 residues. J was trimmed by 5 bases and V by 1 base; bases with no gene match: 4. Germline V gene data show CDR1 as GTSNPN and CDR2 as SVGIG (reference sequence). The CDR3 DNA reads TGTGCCTGGAGTGGGCTGCGGGAGGAGACCCAGTACTTC. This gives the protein CAWSGLREETQYF.

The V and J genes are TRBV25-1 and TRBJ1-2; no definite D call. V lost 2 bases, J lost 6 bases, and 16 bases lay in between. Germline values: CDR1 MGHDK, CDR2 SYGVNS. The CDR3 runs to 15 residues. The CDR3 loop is CASSEMGRRTDGYTF. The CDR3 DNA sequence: TGTGCCAGCAGTGAAATGGGCCGGCGAACTGATGGCTACACCTTC.

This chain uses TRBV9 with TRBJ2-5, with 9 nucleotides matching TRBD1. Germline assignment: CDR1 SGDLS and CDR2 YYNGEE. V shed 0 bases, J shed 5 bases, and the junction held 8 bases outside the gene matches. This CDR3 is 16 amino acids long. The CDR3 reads CASSVEGVTGGETQYF. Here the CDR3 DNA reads TGTGCCAGCAGCGTAGAAGGGGTGACAGGGGGGGAGACCCAGTACTTC.

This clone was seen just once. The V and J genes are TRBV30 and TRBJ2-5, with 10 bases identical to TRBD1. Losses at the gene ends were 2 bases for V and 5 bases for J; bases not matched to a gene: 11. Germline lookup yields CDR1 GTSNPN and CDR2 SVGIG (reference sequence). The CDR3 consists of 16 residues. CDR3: CAWSLLRDRGEETQYF. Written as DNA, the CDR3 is TGTGCCTGGAGTTTATTACGGGACAGGGGCGAGGAGACCCAGTACTTC.

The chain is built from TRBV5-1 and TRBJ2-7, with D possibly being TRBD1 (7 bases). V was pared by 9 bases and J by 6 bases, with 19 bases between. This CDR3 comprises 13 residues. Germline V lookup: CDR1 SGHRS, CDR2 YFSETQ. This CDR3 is CATRGDSSTEQYF. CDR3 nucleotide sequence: TGCGCCACAAGGGGGGACAGTTCAACCGAGCAGTACTTC.

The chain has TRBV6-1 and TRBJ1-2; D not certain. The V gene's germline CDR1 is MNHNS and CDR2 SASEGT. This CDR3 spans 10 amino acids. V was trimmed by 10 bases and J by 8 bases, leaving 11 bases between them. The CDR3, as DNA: TGTGCCACCGCGGTTGGCGGCTACACCTTC. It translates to CATAVGGYTF.

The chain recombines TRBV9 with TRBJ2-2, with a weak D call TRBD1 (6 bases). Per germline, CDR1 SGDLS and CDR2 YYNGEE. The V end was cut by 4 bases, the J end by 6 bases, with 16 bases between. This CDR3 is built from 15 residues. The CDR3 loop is CASSKGDGRAGELFF. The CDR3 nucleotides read TGTGCCAGCAGCAAGGGGGACGGCAGGGCCGGGGAGCTGTTTTTT.

In DNA, the CDR3 is TGTGCCACCAGCAGTACGGGACAGGGTTATCTCTACACCTTC. As protein: CATSSTGQGYLYTF. The chain has TRBV15 and TRBJ1-2; the match to TRBD1 covers 9 bases. In germline, CDR1 is LNHNV, CDR2 YYDKDF (reference sequence). V lost 3 bases to trimming and J lost 10 bases; unmatched junction nucleotides: 9. CDR3 length: 14 residues. Filled out from reference TRBV15 and TRBJ1-2, the complete variable domain reads DAMVIQNPRYQVTQFGKPVTLSCSQTLNHNVMYWYQQKSSQAPKLLFHYYDKDFNNEADTPDNFQSRRPNTSFCFLDIRSPGLGDTAMYLCATSSTGQGYLYTFGSGTRLTVV.

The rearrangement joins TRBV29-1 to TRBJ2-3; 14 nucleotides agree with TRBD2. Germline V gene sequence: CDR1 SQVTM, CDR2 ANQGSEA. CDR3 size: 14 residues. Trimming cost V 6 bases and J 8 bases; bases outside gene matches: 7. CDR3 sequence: CSVDGTSGSFTQYF. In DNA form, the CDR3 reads TGCAGCGTCGACGGGACTAGCGGGAGCTTTACGCAGTATTTT.

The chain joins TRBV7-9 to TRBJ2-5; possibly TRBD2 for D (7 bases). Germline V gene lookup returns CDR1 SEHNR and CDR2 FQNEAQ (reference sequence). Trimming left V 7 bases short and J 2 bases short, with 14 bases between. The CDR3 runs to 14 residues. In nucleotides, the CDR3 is TGTGCCAGCACCTTGGGAGGGGGACAAGAGACCCAGTACTTC. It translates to CASTLGGGQETQYF. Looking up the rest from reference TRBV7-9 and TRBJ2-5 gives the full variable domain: DTGVSQNPRHKITKRGQNVTFRCDPISEHNRLYWYRQTLGQGPEFLTYFQNEAQLEKSRLLSDRFSAERPKGSFSTLEIQRTEQGDSAMYLCASTLGGGQETQYFGPGTRLLVL.

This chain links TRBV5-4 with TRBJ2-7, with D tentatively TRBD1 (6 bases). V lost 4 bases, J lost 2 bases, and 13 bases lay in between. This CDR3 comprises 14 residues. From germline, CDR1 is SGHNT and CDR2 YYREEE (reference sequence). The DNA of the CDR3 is TGTGCCAGCAGCCACGGGCAGGGGACCTACGAGCAGTACTTC. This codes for CASSHGQGTYEQYF.

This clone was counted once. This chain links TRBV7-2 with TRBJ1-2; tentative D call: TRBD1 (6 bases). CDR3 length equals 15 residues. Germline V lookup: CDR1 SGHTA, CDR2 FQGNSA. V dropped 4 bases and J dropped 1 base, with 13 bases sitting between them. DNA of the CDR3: TGTGCCAGCAGCTCACCGGGACACCGTAACTATGGCTACACCTTC. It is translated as CASSSPGHRNYGYTF. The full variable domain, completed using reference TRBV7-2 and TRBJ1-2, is GAGVSQSPSNKVTEKGKDVELRCDPISGHTALYWYRQSLGQGLEFLIYFQGNSAPDKSGLPSDRFSAERTGGSVSTLTIQRTQQEDSAVYLCASSSPGHRNYGYTFGSGTRLTVV.

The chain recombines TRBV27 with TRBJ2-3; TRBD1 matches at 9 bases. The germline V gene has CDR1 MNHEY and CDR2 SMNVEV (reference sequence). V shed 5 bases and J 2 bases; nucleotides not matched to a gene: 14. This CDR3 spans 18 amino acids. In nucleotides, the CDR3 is TGTGCCAGCAGTACCCGGGACAGGGTCAAAGGCGACACAGATACGCAGTATTTT. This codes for CASSTRDRVKGDTDTQYF.

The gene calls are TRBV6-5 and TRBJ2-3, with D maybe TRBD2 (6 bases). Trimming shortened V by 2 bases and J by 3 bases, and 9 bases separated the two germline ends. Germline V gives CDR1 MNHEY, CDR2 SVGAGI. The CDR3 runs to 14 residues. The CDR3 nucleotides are TGTGCCAGCAGTTACGGGCTAGCGACAGATACGCAGTATTTT. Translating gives CASSYGLATDTQYF.

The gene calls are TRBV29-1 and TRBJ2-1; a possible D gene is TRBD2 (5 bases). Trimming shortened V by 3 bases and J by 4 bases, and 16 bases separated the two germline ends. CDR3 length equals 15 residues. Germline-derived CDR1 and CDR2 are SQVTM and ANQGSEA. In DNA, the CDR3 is TGCAGCGTTGACCTCGGGCGGCGGGTGTACAATGAGCAGTTCTTC. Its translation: CSVDLGRRVYNEQFF.

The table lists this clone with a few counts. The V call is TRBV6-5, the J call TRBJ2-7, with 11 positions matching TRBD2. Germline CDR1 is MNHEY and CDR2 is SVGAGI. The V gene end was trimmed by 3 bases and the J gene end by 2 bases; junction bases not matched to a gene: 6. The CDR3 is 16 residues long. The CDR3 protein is CASSYSGLAGTYEQYF. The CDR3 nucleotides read TGTGCCAGCAGTTATTCAGGACTAGCGGGTACCTACGAGCAGTACTTC.

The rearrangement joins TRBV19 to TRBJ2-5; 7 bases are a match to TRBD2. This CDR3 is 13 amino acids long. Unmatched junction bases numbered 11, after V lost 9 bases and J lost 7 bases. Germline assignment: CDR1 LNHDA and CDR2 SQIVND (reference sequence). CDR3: CASHGLDIGTQYF. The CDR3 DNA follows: TGTGCCAGCCACGGACTAGATATCGGGACCCAGTACTTC.

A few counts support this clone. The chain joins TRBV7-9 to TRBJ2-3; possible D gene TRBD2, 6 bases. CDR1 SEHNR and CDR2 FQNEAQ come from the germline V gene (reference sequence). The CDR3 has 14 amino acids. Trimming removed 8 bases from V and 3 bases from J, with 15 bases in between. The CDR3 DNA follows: TGTGCCAGCGGGTATGCGGGATTGACAGATACGCAGTATTTT. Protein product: CASGYAGLTDTQYF.